This passage covers 19 T cell receptor beta chains from one sample sequenced in a study of PD-1 blockade in classical Hodgkin lymphoma. The time point: newly diagnosed, previously untreated cHL patient sample. Clones were sequenced by immunoSEQ multiplex PCR, and TCRdb holds only the in-frame ones, with some missing. The table lists about 28,000 clones, approximately 91% of them singletons. Input material: peripheral blood mononuclear cells (PBMCs). The receptor set was obtained from a human donor with classical Hodgkin lymphoma.

The genes are TRBV28 and TRBJ2-6; D is uncertain. With 7 bases removed from V and 3 bases from J, the gap between germline ends came to 16 bases. The germline CDR1 and CDR2 sequences are MDHEN and SYDVKM. The CDR3 runs to 16 residues. The CDR3 DNA reads as TGTGCCAGCACGGGTGACGGGCGTTTTGGGGCCAACGTCCTGACTTTC. This gives the protein CASTGDGRFGANVLTF.

The rearrangement joins TRBV9 to TRBJ2-3; D possibly corresponds to TRBD2 (5 bases). CDR1 and CDR2 from the germline V gene are SGDLS and YYNGEE. CDR3 length equals 14 residues. V was clipped by 2 bases and J by 4 bases, with 11 bases between them. The CDR3 reads CASSVVSSPDTQYF. The CDR3 region has the DNA TGTGCCAGCAGCGTGGTCTCTAGCCCAGATACGCAGTATTTT.

This chain connects TRBV11-2 to TRBJ2-1; 8 bases map to TRBD2. The CDR3 loop spans 14 amino acids. CDR1 and CDR2 from the germline V gene are SGHAT and FQNNGV. With V trimmed by 5 bases and J by 4 bases, 4 bases remained unmatched. CDR3 in amino acids: CASSRSGSYNEQFF. The CDR3 DNA follows: TGTGCCAGCAGCCGCAGCGGGAGTTACAATGAGCAGTTCTTC.

This chain links TRBV7-6 with TRBJ2-3; D gene ambiguous. V was pared by 5 bases and J by 4 bases, with 10 bases between. This CDR3 spans 13 amino acids. Germline V lookup: CDR1 SGHVS, CDR2 FNYEAQ. The DNA for the CDR3 is TGTGCCAGCAGCGATAGTGTAGCAGATACGCAGTATTTT. Protein product: CASSDSVADTQYF.

This chain joins TRBV6-1 and TRBJ2-7, with 9 bases identical to TRBD1. Trimming at V came to 7 bases and at J to 2 bases, leaving 3 bases not matched to a gene. Germline V gene sequence: CDR1 MNHNS, CDR2 SASEGT. This CDR3 is built from 13 residues. The CDR3: CASTWTGAYEQYF. The DNA for the CDR3 is TGTGCCAGCACTTGGACAGGGGCCTACGAGCAGTACTTC.

The chain links TRBV21-1 to TRBJ2-3; TRBD1, as called in the table, went unchecked against the DNA. TRBV21-1 is a pseudogene locus. The CDR3 extends over 17 amino acids. The CDR3 region is CASSKERRETGTDTQYF. In DNA, the CDR3 is TGTGCCAGCAGCAAAGAGAGGAGGGAGACAGGGACAGATACGCAGTATTTT.

The chain couples TRBV28 to TRBJ1-4; 8 nucleotides align to TRBD1. V shed 6 bases and J 6 bases; nucleotides not matched to a gene: 6. The CDR3 is 14 residues long. The germline gives CDR1 MDHEN, CDR2 SYDVKM. The CDR3 loop is CASRSGGADEKLFF. The CDR3 region has the DNA TGTGCCAGCAGGTCAGGGGGCGCGGATGAAAAACTGTTTTTT. Together with reference TRBV28 and TRBJ1-4, the CDR3 gives the full variable domain: DVKVTQSSRYLVKRTGEKVFLECVQDMDHENMFWYRQDPGLGLRLIYFSYDVKMKEKGDIPEGYSVSREKKERFSLILESASTNQTSMYLCASRSGGADEKLFFGSGTQLSVL.

The gene calls are TRBV2 and TRBJ1-1; no clear D gene. This CDR3 has 14 residues. CDR1 SNHLY and CDR2 FYNNEI come from the germline V gene. With 7 bases removed from V and 6 bases from J, the gap between germline ends came to 18 bases. CDR3 residues: CASTREGSGAEAFF. In nucleotides, the CDR3 is TGTGCCAGCACCCGAGAAGGGAGTGGGGCTGAAGCTTTCTTT.

This chain uses TRBV4-2 with TRBJ1-5; D ambiguous. V was shortened by 0 bases and J by 0 bases, with 6 bases between the two germline ends. Looked up from germline, CDR1 is LGHNA and CDR2 is YNFKEQ. CDR3 length: 15 amino acids. The CDR3 spells CASSQDDTSNQPQHF. CDR3 bases: TGTGCCAGCAGCCAAGATGACACTAGCAATCAGCCCCAGCATTTT.

The chain couples TRBV10-3 to TRBJ2-7; 7 bases fit TRBD2. This CDR3 contains 16 residues. Trimming removed 3 bases from V and 0 bases from J; junction bases left unmatched: 8. Looked up from germline, CDR1 is ENHRY and CDR2 is SYGVKD. CDR3 sequence: CAISEISASGSYEQYF. As DNA, the CDR3 is TGTGCCATCAGTGAAATCTCGGCTAGCGGCTCCTACGAGCAGTACTTC.

The gene calls are TRBV27 and TRBJ1-6; a weak D match, TRBD1 (6 bases). Germline CDR1 MNHEY, CDR2 SMNVEV (reference sequence). V was pared by 3 bases and J by 5 bases, with 17 bases between. There are 17 residues in the CDR3. DNA of the CDR3: TGTGCCAGCAGTTTGTATTCGACAGGAGCGAATAATTCACCCCTCCACTTT. Its protein product is CASSLYSTGANNSPLHF.

This clone occurred once. The chain links TRBV5-1 to TRBJ2-3; D unresolved. Germline-derived CDR1 and CDR2 are SGHRS and YFSETQ. CDR3 length: 14 residues. The V end lost 6 bases, the J end lost 0 bases, and 11 bases lay between the germline ends. CDR3 in DNA: TGCGCCAGCACCCTGGGTACTAGCACAGATACGCAGTATTTT. Protein sequence: CASTLGTSTDTQYF.

This sequence joins TRBV6-5 and TRBJ2-3; 7 nucleotides match TRBD2. The CDR3 covers 15 residues. CDR1 is MNHEY, CDR2 SVGAGI, per germline. V shed 2 bases and J 4 bases; nucleotides not matched to a gene: 6. The CDR3 nucleotides are TGTGCCAGCAGTTACAGCGGGATTGTGGCAGATACGCAGTATTTT. It is translated as CASSYSGIVADTQYF.

The chain carries TRBV7-7 and TRBJ2-2, with TRBD2 matching over 10 bases. Germline CDR1 SSHAT, CDR2 FNYEAQ (reference sequence). After removal of 5 bases from V and 3 bases from J, the junction contained 6 bases not matched to a gene. The CDR3 is 16 amino acids. The CDR3: CASSPLSGRDTGELFF. Here the CDR3 DNA reads TGTGCCAGCAGCCCCTTAAGCGGGAGGGACACCGGGGAGCTGTTTTTT.

The rearrangement uses TRBV23-1 and TRBJ1-1, with 7 bases that match TRBD1. TRBV23-1 is an open reading frame whose function is uncertain. This CDR3 region has 16 residues. With 2 bases clipped from V and 3 bases from J, the junction kept 9 bases outside the gene matches. Written as DNA, the CDR3 is TGCGCCAGCAGTCAAACGACAGGGTGGAAATACACTGAAGCTTTCTTT. Its translation is CASSQTTGWKYTEAFF.

V and J are TRBV18 and TRBJ1-1; D is uncertain. V dropped 1 base and J dropped 0 bases, with 6 bases sitting between them. This CDR3 contains 14 residues. Germline CDR1 and CDR2: KGHSH and LQKENI. The DNA of the CDR3 is TGTGCCAGCTCACCACAAGACATGAACACTGAAGCTTTCTTT. It yields the protein CASSPQDMNTEAFF.

V is TRBV5-8 and J is TRBJ2-1; 10 bases agree with TRBD2. The germline V gene has CDR1 SGHTS and CDR2 YDEGEE. Trimming at V came to 4 bases and at J to 4 bases, leaving 5 bases not matched to a gene. This CDR3 is 15 amino acids long. CDR3 sequence (DNA): TGTGCCAGCAGCCCCGGGACTAGCGTTTACAATGAGCAGTTCTTC. Protein product: CASSPGTSVYNEQFF. Combining the CDR3 with reference TRBV5-8 and TRBJ2-1 gives the whole variable domain EAGVTQSPTHLIKTRGQQATLRCSPISGHTSVYWYQQALGLGLQFLLWYDEGEERNRGNFPPRFSGRQFPNYSSELNVNALELEDSALYLCASSPGTSVYNEQFFGPGTRLTVL.

The V call is TRBV7-2, the J call TRBJ2-7, with 14 bases matching TRBD2. Trimming at V came to 5 bases and at J to 4 bases, leaving 7 bases not matched to a gene. CDR3 length: 16 amino acids. The germline CDR1 and CDR2 sequences are SGHTA and FQGNSA. The CDR3 region is CASSPPGLAGEYEQYF. The CDR3 DNA reads TGTGCCAGCAGCCCCCCGGGACTAGCGGGAGAGTACGAGCAGTACTTC. Complete variable domain (other parts from reference TRBV7-2 and TRBJ2-7): GAGVSQSPSNKVTEKGKDVELRCDPISGHTALYWYRQSLGQGLEFLIYFQGNSAPDKSGLPSDRFSAERTGGSVSTLTIQRTQQEDSAVYLCASSPPGLAGEYEQYFGPGTRLTVT.

V gene TRBV6-6 combines with J gene TRBJ2-7, with TRBD1 as a possible D gene (6 bases). Germline V gives CDR1 MNHNY, CDR2 SVGAGI (reference sequence). The CDR3 is made up of 11 amino acids. V was cut by 7 bases and J by 4 bases, with 8 bases left in between. The CDR3 coding sequence is TGTGCCAGCAAAGGGGGTTACGAGCAGTACTTC. Translating gives CASKGGYEQYF.